The next 23 T cell receptor beta chains were all read from a single sample in a study of blood T cell repertoires in COVID-19. Assay used: immunoSEQ multiplex PCR; TCRdb lists only in-frame clones, some missing. The sample contains 150,000 to 200,000 clones, roughly 73% of which appear only once. Sequencing was done on a sample of peripheral blood. Receptor source: a woman of 80 years or more with active or convalescent COVID-19.

The gene calls are TRBV4-1 and TRBJ2-3, with 7 bases aligning to TRBD2. CDR1 and CDR2 from the germline V gene are MGHRA and YSYEKL. J was trimmed by 1 base and V by 4 bases; bases with no gene match: 2. The CDR3 has 14 amino acids. The CDR3 DNA sequence: TGCGCCAGCAGCCTTACTAGCGGCACAGATACGCAGTATTTT. Protein sequence: CASSLTSGTDTQYF.

The chain has TRBV10-3 and TRBJ1-4; D unresolved. Looked up from germline, CDR1 is ENHRY and CDR2 is SYGVKD. Trimming cost V 11 bases and J 7 bases, with 11 bases left between them. There are 11 residues in the CDR3. The CDR3 sequence: CAAGGGEKLFF. The CDR3 DNA reads as TGTGCCGCCGGCGGAGGTGAAAAACTGTTTTTT.

This rearrangement joins TRBV5-4 to TRBJ2-1; 7 bases line up with TRBD2. CDR1 SGHNT and CDR2 YYREEE come from the germline V gene (reference sequence). J lost 4 bases, V lost 4 bases, and 11 bases had no gene match. This CDR3 region has 16 residues. The CDR3 reads CASSEPGLRDYNEQFF. The CDR3 DNA reads as TGTGCCAGCAGCGAACCGGGACTACGAGATTACAATGAGCAGTTCTTC.

The chain uses TRBV27 and TRBJ2-1, with D maybe TRBD1 (6 bases). The V and J ends lost 2 bases and 1 base respectively, with 24 bases between them. The CDR3 totals 20 residues. Germline V lookup: CDR1 MNHEY, CDR2 SMNVEV (reference sequence). CDR3 region: CASSLLLPTLQGWSYNEQFF. The DNA for the CDR3 is TGTGCCAGCAGTTTACTTCTCCCGACCTTACAGGGTTGGTCCTACAATGAGCAGTTCTTC.

This sequence joins TRBV27 and TRBJ2-7, with 11 bases that match TRBD2. J lost 4 bases, V lost 0 bases, and 5 bases had no gene match. CDR3 length equals 16 residues. Germline CDR1 reads MNHEY; CDR2 reads SMNVEV (reference sequence). CDR3 sequence reads: CASSLSLAGGPYEQYF. In nucleotides, the CDR3 is TGTGCCAGCAGTTTATCTTTAGCGGGGGGGCCTTACGAGCAGTACTTC.

The CDR3 reads CASRQTGTGTHEQYF. The CDR3 nucleotides are TGTGCCAGTAGGCAAACCGGGACAGGGACCCACGAGCAGTACTTC. This chain uses TRBV19 with TRBJ2-7, with 9 bases lining up with TRBD1. This CDR3 contains 15 residues. Germline V gives CDR1 LNHDA, CDR2 SQIVND (reference sequence). V lost 6 bases and J lost 5; bases outside the gene matches: 11.

CDR3 bases: TGTGCCAGCACCACGACAGGGCGCTACTACGAGCAGTACTTC. Translating it yields CASTTTGRYYEQYF. This chain links TRBV28 with TRBJ2-7; 7 bases are a match to TRBD1. The junction had 9 bases not matched to a gene; V was cut back by 7 bases and J by 3 bases. This CDR3 region has 14 residues. The germline gives CDR1 MDHEN, CDR2 SYDVKM.

This rearrangement joins TRBV6-5 to TRBJ2-5; D perhaps matches TRBD2 (6 bases). The CDR3 length is 12 residues. V was pared by 11 bases and J by 5 bases, with 15 bases between. Looked up from germline, CDR1 is MNHEY and CDR2 is SVGAGI. The CDR3 region has the DNA TGTGCCGCCCGGGGGTCCGACGAGACCCAGTACTTC. It codes for CAARGSDETQYF.

The genes are TRBV2 and TRBJ1-5, with 11 bases that match TRBD1. The ends lost 6 bases at V and 5 bases at J; junction bases unmatched: 3. The CDR3 has 14 residues. The germline CDR1 and CDR2 sequences are SNHLY and FYNNEI. In DNA form, the CDR3 reads TGTGCCAGCAGGGACAGGGGGCTTTATCAGCCCCAGCATTTT. It codes for CASRDRGLYQPQHF.

The CDR3 loop reads CASSSNPQISTGGGYTF. CDR3 coding DNA: TGTGCCAGCAGCTCAAACCCTCAAATTTCGACAGGGGGAGGCTACACCTTC. J is TRBJ1-2 and V is TRBV7-2; 9 bases map to TRBD1. With 4 bases clipped from V and 8 bases from J, the junction kept 17 bases outside the gene matches. This CDR3 has 17 amino acids. Germline CDR1 SGHTA, CDR2 FQGNSA.

V usage is TRBV11-2 and J usage is TRBJ2-7, with TRBD2 as a possible D gene (6 bases). CDR1 and CDR2 (germline): SGHAT, FQNNGV. This CDR3 has 12 residues. V was cut by 4 bases and J by 4 bases, with 8 bases left in between. The CDR3 sequence is CASSSGVYEQYF. The CDR3 region has the DNA TGTGCCAGCAGCTCGGGGGTGTACGAGCAGTACTTC.

This clone was seen a handful of times. The rearrangement uses TRBV14 and TRBJ1-1; tentatively, D is TRBD1 (6 bases). V was clipped by 6 bases and J by 4 bases, with 15 bases between them. This CDR3 comprises 14 residues. Germline V gene data show CDR1 as SGHDN and CDR2 as FVKESK. CDR3 amino acids: CASSFGGGSTEAFF. The DNA of the CDR3 is TGTGCCAGCAGTTTCGGGGGGGGCAGCACTGAAGCTTTCTTT.

This clone appeared once. CDR3 bases: TGTGCCAGCAGCCCTGGGGGAGGGGTTGGCTACGAGCAGTACTTC. Its translation: CASSPGGGVGYEQYF. The chain links TRBV4-2 to TRBJ2-7; 7 positions match TRBD2. J lost 3 bases, V lost 4 bases, and 9 bases had no gene match. Germline-derived CDR1 and CDR2 are LGHNA and YNFKEQ. The CDR3 loop spans 15 amino acids.

This clone was seen a few times. The V gene is TRBV5-4, the J gene TRBJ2-5; no clear D. This CDR3 spans 16 amino acids. Germline V gene lookup returns CDR1 SGHNT and CDR2 YYREEE (reference sequence). With 4 bases removed from V and 4 bases from J, the gap between germline ends came to 20 bases. The CDR3 spells CASSQNLQDTAETQYF. In nucleotides, the CDR3 is TGTGCCAGCAGCCAAAACTTGCAGGATACGGCAGAGACCCAGTACTTC. The full variable domain, in which reference TRBV5-4 and TRBJ2-5 provide the parts outside the CDR3, is ETGVTQSPTHLIKTRGQQVTLRCSSQSGHNTVSWYQQALGQGPQFIFQYYREEENGRGNFPPRFSGLQFPNYSSELNVNALELDDSALYLCASSQNLQDTAETQYFGPGTRLLVL.

The CDR3 loop reads CASSLSVEGETQYF. CDR3 DNA: TGTGCCAGCAGCTTAAGTGTCGAGGGAGAGACCCAGTACTTC. This sequence joins TRBV11-2 and TRBJ2-5, with D possibly being TRBD2 (5 bases). Trimming left V 2 bases short and J 4 bases short, with 11 bases between. CDR3 size: 14 residues. Germline CDR1 SGHAT, CDR2 FQNNGV.

The chain uses TRBV5-1 and TRBJ1-6, with a tentative D call TRBD1 (6 bases). In germline, CDR1 is SGHRS, CDR2 YFSETQ. Between the trimmed V and J ends, which lost 2 bases and 6 bases, there was a span of 9 bases. The CDR3 spans 14 residues. In DNA form, the CDR3 reads TGCGCCAGCAGCTTACAGGGCCTTAATTCACCCCTCCACTTT. Translated: CASSLQGLNSPLHF.

This chain joins TRBV30 and TRBJ1-2; TRBD1 matches at 9 bases. The germline V gene encodes CDR1 GTSNPN and CDR2 SVGIG (reference sequence). This CDR3 contains 13 residues. The V segment lost 4 bases and the J segment 4 bases; nucleotides outside the gene matches: 4. The CDR3 region has the DNA TGTGCCTGGACCCCGGACAGGGGCTATGGCTACACCTTC. Amino acid sequence: CAWTPDRGYGYTF.

This chain joins TRBV15 and TRBJ1-2; 7 bases are a match to TRBD1. CDR1 LNHNV and CDR2 YYDKDF come from the germline V gene (reference sequence). CDR3 length: 14 residues. The J segment lost 4 bases and the V segment lost 5 bases, leaving 7 bases of the junction unmatched. This CDR3 reads CATSLDRDRYGYTF. The CDR3 bases are TGTGCCACCAGCCTAGACAGGGATCGCTATGGCTACACCTTC.

In DNA, the CDR3 is TGTGCCAGCAGTGACTCTGGGAGGCCCACAGATACGCAGTATTTT. Protein product: CASSDSGRPTDTQYF. The chain employs TRBV6-4 and TRBJ2-3; tentative D call: TRBD2 (6 bases). The CDR3 sequence is 15 residues long. From germline, CDR1 is MRHNA and CDR2 SNTAGT. V lost 0 bases and J lost 2, with 9 bases in between.

The gene calls are TRBV27 and TRBJ1-1, with D tentatively TRBD1 (5 bases). This CDR3 region has 15 residues. V lost 5 bases and J lost 5, with 18 bases in between. Per the germline V gene, CDR1 is MNHEY and CDR2 is SMNVEV (reference sequence). The CDR3 reads CASSHPGGVRTEAFF. As DNA, the CDR3 is TGTGCCAGCAGTCATCCCGGGGGAGTAAGGACTGAAGCTTTCTTT.

This sequence joins TRBV28 and TRBJ2-3; 8 bases line up with TRBD1. The germline gives CDR1 MDHEN, CDR2 SYDVKM. The CDR3 is 14 residues long. V was pared by 5 bases and J by 1 base, with 2 bases of the junction left unmatched. CDR3 bases: TGTGCCAGCAGTGACAGGGGTGGCACAGATACGCAGTATTTT. Protein sequence: CASSDRGGTDTQYF.

The rearrangement links TRBV9 to TRBJ1-5, with D hard to call. This CDR3 has 15 amino acids. The V and J ends lost 0 bases and 3 bases respectively, with 10 bases between them. Germline V gene lookup returns CDR1 SGDLS and CDR2 YYNGEE. The CDR3 bases are TGTGCCAGCAGCGTAGGGCCCTCTCCCAATCAGCCCCAGCATTTT. It yields the protein CASSVGPSPNQPQHF.

This chain uses TRBV5-4 with TRBJ1-3; D remains ambiguous. The CDR3 has 13 amino acids. The germline V gene encodes CDR1 SGHNT and CDR2 YYREEE (reference sequence). Trimming took 0 bases from V and 2 from J, leaving 3 bases between them. The CDR3 sequence is CASSLGPGNTIYF. The CDR3 DNA follows: TGTGCCAGCAGCTTGGGGCCTGGAAACACCATATATTTT. The complete variable domain, with remaining parts taken from reference TRBV5-4 and TRBJ1-3, reads ETGVTQSPTHLIKTRGQQVTLRCSSQSGHNTVSWYQQALGQGPQFIFQYYREEENGRGNFPPRFSGLQFPNYSSELNVNALELDDSALYLCASSLGPGNTIYFGEGSWLTVV.